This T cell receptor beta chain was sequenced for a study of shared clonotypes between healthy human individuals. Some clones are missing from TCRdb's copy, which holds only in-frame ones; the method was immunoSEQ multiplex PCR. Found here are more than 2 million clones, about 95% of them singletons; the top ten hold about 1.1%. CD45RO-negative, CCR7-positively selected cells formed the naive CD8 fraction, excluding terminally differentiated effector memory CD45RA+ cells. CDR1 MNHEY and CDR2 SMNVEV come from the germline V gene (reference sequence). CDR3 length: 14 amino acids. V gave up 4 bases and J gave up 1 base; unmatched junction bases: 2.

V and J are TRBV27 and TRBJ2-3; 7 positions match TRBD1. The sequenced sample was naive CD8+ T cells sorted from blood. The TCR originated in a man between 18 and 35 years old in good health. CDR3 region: CASSSGQRTDTQYF. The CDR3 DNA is TGTGCCAGCAGTTCGGGACAGCGCACAGATACGCAGTATTTT.